In this sample, the clone carrying this T cell receptor (beta chain) turned up a few times. The antigen remains undetermined. The study ran its PCR with 60 Vbeta and 13 Jbeta primers. Assay used: immunoSEQ multiplex PCR; TCRdb lists only in-frame clones, some missing. The table has some 140,000 clones, less than 80% seen once. This sample was included in a study of cytomegalovirus exposure and HLA in healthy donors. The overall study: One earlier analysis, a look at roughly 180 million T cells, found about 110 million unique TCR beta sequences. In terms of ancestry, the Caucasian-associated cluster contained roughly 81% of the approximately 400 genotyped donors.

General study points: Under in vitro conditions, a few CMV-associated chains were confirmed as specific for CMV antigens.

Healthy individuals who donated bone marrow served as the donors. Trimming removed 3 bases from V and 4 bases from J; junction bases left unmatched: 1. Germline CDR1 and CDR2: SGDLS and YYNGEE. The CDR3 is made up of 13 amino acids. This chain links TRBV9 with TRBJ1-3, with 7 bases that match TRBD1. This TCR was recovered from a female donor in good health and CMV-seropositive. The sequencing sample was made of PBMCs. Written as DNA, the CDR3 is TGTGCCAGCAGCGAGGGACAGGGAAACACCATATATTTT. Translated, it gives CASSEGQGNTIYF.